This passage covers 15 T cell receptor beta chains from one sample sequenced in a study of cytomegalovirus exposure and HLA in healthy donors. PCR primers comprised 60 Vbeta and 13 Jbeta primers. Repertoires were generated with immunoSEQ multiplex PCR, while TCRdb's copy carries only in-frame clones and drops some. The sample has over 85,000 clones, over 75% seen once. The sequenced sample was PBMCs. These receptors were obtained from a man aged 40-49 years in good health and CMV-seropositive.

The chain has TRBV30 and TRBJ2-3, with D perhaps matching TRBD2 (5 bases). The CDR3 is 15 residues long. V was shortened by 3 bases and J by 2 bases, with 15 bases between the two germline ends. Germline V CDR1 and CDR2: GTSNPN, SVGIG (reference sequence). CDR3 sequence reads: CAWREVGSHTDTQYF. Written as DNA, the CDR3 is TGTGCCTGGAGGGAGGTGGGGTCACACACAGATACGCAGTATTTT.

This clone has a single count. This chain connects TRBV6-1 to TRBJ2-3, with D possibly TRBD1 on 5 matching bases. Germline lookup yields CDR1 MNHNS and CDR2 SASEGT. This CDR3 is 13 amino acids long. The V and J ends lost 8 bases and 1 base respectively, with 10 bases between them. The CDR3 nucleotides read TGTGCCAGCGAAGGGGTGGGCACAGATACGCAGTATTTT. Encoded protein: CASEGVGTDTQYF.

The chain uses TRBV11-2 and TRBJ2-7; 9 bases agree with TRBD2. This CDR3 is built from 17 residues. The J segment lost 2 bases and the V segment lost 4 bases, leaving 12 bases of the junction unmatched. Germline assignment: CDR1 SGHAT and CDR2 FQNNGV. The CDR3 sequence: CASSSPHSGSPPYEQYF. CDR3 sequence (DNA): TGTGCCAGCAGCTCTCCCCATAGCGGGAGCCCTCCCTACGAGCAGTACTTC.

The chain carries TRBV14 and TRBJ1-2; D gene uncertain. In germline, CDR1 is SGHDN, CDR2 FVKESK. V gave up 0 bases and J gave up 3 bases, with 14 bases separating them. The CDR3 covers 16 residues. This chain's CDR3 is CASSQDRGGGYYGYTF. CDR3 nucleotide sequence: TGTGCCAGCAGCCAAGATCGTGGAGGCGGATACTATGGCTACACCTTC. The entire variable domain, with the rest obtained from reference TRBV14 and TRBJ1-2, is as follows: EAGVTQFPSHSVIEKGQTVTLRCDPISGHDNLYWYRRVMGKEIKFLLHFVKESKQDESGMPNNRFLAERTGGTYSTLKVQPAELEDSGVYFCASSQDRGGGYYGYTFGSGTRLTVV.

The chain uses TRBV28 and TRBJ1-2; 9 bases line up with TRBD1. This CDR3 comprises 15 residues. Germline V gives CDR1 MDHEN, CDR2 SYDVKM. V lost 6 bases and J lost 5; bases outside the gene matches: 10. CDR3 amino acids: CASSDRPGQGYGYTF. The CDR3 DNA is TGTGCCAGCAGCGATCGTCCGGGACAGGGATATGGCTACACCTTC.

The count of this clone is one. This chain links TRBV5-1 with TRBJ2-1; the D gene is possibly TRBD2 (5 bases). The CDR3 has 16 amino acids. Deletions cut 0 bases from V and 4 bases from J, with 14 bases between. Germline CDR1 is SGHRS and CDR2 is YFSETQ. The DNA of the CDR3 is TGCGCCAGCAGCTTGGTTGCGGGCATCCAATACAATGAGCAGTTCTTC. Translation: CASSLVAGIQYNEQFF.

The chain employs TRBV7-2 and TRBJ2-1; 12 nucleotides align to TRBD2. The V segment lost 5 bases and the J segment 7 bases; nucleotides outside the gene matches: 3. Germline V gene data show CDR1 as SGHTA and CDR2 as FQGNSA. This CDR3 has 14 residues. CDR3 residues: CASSPTSGRNEQFF. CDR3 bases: TGTGCCAGCAGCCCCACTAGCGGGAGGAATGAGCAGTTCTTC. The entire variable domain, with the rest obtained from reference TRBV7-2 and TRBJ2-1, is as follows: GAGVSQSPSNKVTEKGKDVELRCDPISGHTALYWYRQSLGQGLEFLIYFQGNSAPDKSGLPSDRFSAERTGGSVSTLTIQRTQQEDSAVYLCASSPTSGRNEQFFGPGTRLTVL.

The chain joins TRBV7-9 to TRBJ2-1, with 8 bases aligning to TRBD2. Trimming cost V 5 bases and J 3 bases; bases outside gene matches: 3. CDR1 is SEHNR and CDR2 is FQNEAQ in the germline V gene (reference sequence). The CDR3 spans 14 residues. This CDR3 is CASSPGGDYNEQFF. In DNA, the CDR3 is TGTGCCAGCAGCCCGGGGGGGGACTACAATGAGCAGTTCTTC.

CDR3 loop: CASSLDTVSPLHF. DNA for the CDR3: TGTGCCAGCAGCTTAGATACAGTCTCACCCCTCCACTTT. V usage is TRBV11-1 and J usage is TRBJ1-6; no clear D gene. Germline CDR1 and CDR2: SGHAT and FQDESV (reference sequence). Trimming took off 1 base at V and 10 bases at J, with 8 bases between the two ends. The CDR3 has 13 residues. Filled out from reference TRBV11-1 and TRBJ1-6, the complete variable domain reads EAEVAQSPRYKITEKSQAVAFWCDPISGHATLYWYRQILGQGPELLVQFQDESVVDDSQLPKDRFSAERLKGVDSTLKIQPAELGDSAMYLCASSLDTVSPLHFGNGTRLTVT.

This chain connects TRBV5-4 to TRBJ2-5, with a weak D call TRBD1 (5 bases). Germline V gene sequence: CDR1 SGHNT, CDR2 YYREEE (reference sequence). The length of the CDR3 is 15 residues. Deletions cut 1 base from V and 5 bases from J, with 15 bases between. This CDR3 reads CASSLSTGARETQYF. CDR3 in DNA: TGTGCCAGCAGCTTGTCGACTGGGGCTAGGGAGACCCAGTACTTC.

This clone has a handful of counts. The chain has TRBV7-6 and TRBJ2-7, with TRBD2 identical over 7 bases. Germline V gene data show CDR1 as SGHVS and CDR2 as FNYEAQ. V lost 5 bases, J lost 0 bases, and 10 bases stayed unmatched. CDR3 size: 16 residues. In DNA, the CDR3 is TGTGCCAGCAGCCCAAAGGCGGGGGTCAACTCCTACGAGCAGTACTTC. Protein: CASSPKAGVNSYEQYF.

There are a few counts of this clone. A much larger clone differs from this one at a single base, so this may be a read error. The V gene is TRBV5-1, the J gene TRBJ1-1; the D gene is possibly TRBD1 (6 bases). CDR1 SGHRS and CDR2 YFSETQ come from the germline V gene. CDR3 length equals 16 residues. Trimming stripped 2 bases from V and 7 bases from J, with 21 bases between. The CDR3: CASSFGGGRGGFEAFF. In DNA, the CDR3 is TGCGCCAGCAGCTTTGGGGGGGGCAGGGGCGGATTTGAAGCTTTCTTT.

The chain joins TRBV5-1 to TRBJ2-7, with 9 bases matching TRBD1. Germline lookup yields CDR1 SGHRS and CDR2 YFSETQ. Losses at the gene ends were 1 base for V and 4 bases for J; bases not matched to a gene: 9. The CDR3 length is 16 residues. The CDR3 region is CASSLRLGQGRYEQYF. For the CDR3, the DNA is TGCGCCAGCAGCTTGAGGCTGGGACAGGGTAGATACGAGCAGTACTTC.

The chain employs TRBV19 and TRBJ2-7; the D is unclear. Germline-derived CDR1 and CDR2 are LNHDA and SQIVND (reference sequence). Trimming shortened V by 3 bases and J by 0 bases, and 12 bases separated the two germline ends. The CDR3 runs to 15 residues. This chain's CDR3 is CASSITPGSSYEQYF. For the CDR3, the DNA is TGTGCCAGTAGTATTACCCCGGGTAGCTCCTACGAGCAGTACTTC.

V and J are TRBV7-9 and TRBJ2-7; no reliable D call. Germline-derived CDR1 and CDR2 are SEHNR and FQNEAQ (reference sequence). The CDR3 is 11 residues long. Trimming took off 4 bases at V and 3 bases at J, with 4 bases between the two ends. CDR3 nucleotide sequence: TGTGCCAGCAGCTCGGTCTACGAGCAGTACTTC. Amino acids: CASSSVYEQYF.